This is a list of T cell receptor beta chains from one sample in a study of control samples from healthy donors and cancer patients. Sequencing used immunoSEQ multiplex PCR; TCRdb keeps in-frame clones, though not all of them. The sample carries fewer than 90,000 clones, 94% recorded once. The material sequenced was blood. The receptor source for this set is a middle-aged woman in good health. CDR3s include the opening cysteine and the closing phenylalanine or tryptophan. A D gene is named only where the DNA matches it firmly. Rows give clone size only sometimes, using once, few, many, or a class for an expanded clone.

abundance	v_gene	j_gene	d_gene	CDR3nt	CDR3aa
.	TRBV5-1	TRBJ2-3	TRBD2	TGCGCCAGCAAGGGAGGGGCGGATTGGGGCAACACAGATACGCAGTATTTT	CASKGGADWGNTDTQYF
.	TRBV10-2	TRBJ1-4	.	TGCGCCAGCAGTGACAGAATAAATGAAAAACTGTTTTTT	CASSDRINEKLFF
.	TRBV4-3	TRBJ2-3	.	TGCGCCAGCAGCCTTGGGGCCTACACAGATACGCAGTATTTT	CASSLGAYTDTQYF
.	TRBV5-1	TRBJ2-3	.	TGCGCCAGCAGCTTGAAGGGGAGTGAGACAGATACGCAGTATTTT	CASSLKGSETDTQYF
.	TRBV18	TRBJ1-5	TRBD1	TGTGCCAGCTCAACTAGACAGGGGGACAATCAGCCCCAGCATTTT	CASSTRQGDNQPQHF
.	TRBV28	TRBJ1-1	TRBD1	TGTGCCAGCGCGGCAGGGGGGTTCAGGAACACTGAAGCTTTCTTT	CASAAGGFRNTEAFF
.	TRBV7-2	TRBJ2-6	TRBD2	TGTGCCAGTGGACTAGCGGGAACCGGGGCCAACGTCCTGACTTTC	CASGLAGTGANVLTF
once	TRBV7-3	TRBJ2-6	TRBD1	TGTGCCAGCAGCTCCCTATTTCGGGACAGGGGAGCTGGGGCCAACGTCCTGACTTTC	CASSSLFRDRGAGANVLTF
.	TRBV30	TRBJ1-1	.	TGTGCCTGGACGGAACAGGTGAACACTGAAGCTTTCTTT	CAWTEQVNTEAFF
.	TRBV5-8	TRBJ2-1	TRBD2	TGTGCCAGCAGCTTGTCTTTAATAGCGGGGGGGCCCAATGAGCAGTTCTTC	CASSLSLIAGGPNEQFF
.	TRBV11-2	TRBJ2-2	.	TGTGCCAGCAGCTTAGGACGGACGGCAGGGAGGTACACCGGGGAGCTGTTTTTT	CASSLGRTAGRYTGELFF
.	TRBV5-4	TRBJ1-6	.	TGTGCCAGCAGCTTGGAATTTAATTCACCCCTCCACTTT	CASSLEFNSPLHF
.	TRBV23-1	TRBJ2-7	TRBD2	TGCGCCAGCAGTTCATTACAACCCGGAGGCGGGACTACCTACGAGCAGTACTTC	CASSSLQPGGGTTYEQYF
.	TRBV7-9	TRBJ1-4	.	TGTGCCAGCAGCCCCCCTGTAGTAAGCGCAACTAATGAAAAACTGTTTTTT	CASSPPVVSATNEKLFF
few	TRBV7-8	TRBJ2-4	TRBD1	TGTGCCAGCAGCTTAAGGACGGGACAGGGGATTCAGTACTTC	CASSLRTGQGIQYF
.	TRBV19	TRBJ1-1	.	TGTGCCAGTCTACGGGAAAACACTGAAGCTTTCTTT	CASLRENTEAFF
.	TRBV18	TRBJ1-1	TRBD1	TGTGCCAGCTCACCGACCGAGGGGGCCCTGGGACAGAACACTGAAGCTTTCTTT	CASSPTEGALGQNTEAFF
medium-sized	TRBV16	TRBJ1-5	.	TGTGCCAGCAGCCAATCGGGTATAGGGATCAGCAATCAGCCCCAGCATTTT	CASSQSGIGISNQPQHF
.	TRBV2	TRBJ1-3	TRBD1	TGTGCCAGCAGTGGACAGGGGGCGAGCTCTGGAAACACCATATATTTT	CASSGQGASSGNTIYF
.	TRBV27	TRBJ2-1	.	TGTGCCAGCAGGACAGGCTACAATGAGCAGTTCTTC	CASRTGYNEQFF
.	TRBV29-1	TRBJ2-5	.	TGCAGCGCCCTCCAAGAGACCCAGTACTTC	CSALQETQYF
.	TRBV5-1	TRBJ2-3	.	TGCGCCAGCAGCGTCGGACAGTGGGGCACAGATACGCAGTATTTT	CASSVGQWGTDTQYF
.	TRBV5-4	TRBJ2-7	.	TGTGCCAGCAGCTTGGATTCGTCAGGGATTTACGAGCAGTACTTC	CASSLDSSGIYEQYF
.	TRBV5-1	TRBJ1-5	.	TGCGCCAGCAGCCACGAGAAGCATTTT	CASSHEKHF
.	TRBV6-5	TRBJ1-2	.	TGTGCCAGCAGGCCGACCCAGGGAGGCTACACCTTC	CASRPTQGGYTF
.	TRBV5-8	TRBJ1-5	.	TGTGCCAGCAGCCCGAACTGGGGACGGCTTAGCAATCAGCCCCAGCATTTT	CASSPNWGRLSNQPQHF
.	TRBV3-1/TRBV3-2	TRBJ1-1	.	TGTGCCAGCACCCTTAGGGGGACTGAAGCTTTCTTT	CASTLRGTEAFF
.	TRBV5-4	TRBJ1-5	TRBD1	TGTGCCAGCAGCTTGGACAGGGGAAATCAGCCCCAGCATTTT	CASSLDRGNQPQHF
.	TRBV7-9	TRBJ2-2	.	TGTGCCAGCAGCTCCACAGGGAGTAGCACCGGGGAGCTGTTTTTT	CASSSTGSSTGELFF
.	TRBV9	TRBJ2-7	.	TGTGCCAGCAGCGTCGACACTCCTGACGAGCAGTACTTC	CASSVDTPDEQYF
.	TRBV7-8	TRBJ1-4	.	TGTGCCAGCCAAGGGTGGCAGGGTGGGGAAAAACTGTTTTTT	CASQGWQGGEKLFF
.	TRBV3-1/TRBV3-2	TRBJ2-7	.	TGTGCCAGCAGCCAAGATTTGAACGAATACGAGCAGTACTTC	CASSQDLNEYEQYF
.	TRBV5-1	TRBJ1-2	.	TGCGCCAGCAGCTTGGGTGGCGCCACCTATGGCTACACCTTC	CASSLGGATYGYTF
.	TRBV11-3	TRBJ2-2	TRBD2	TGTGCCAGCAGCTCGACTAGCGGGCGGTTGGAGCTGTTTTTT	CASSSTSGRLELFF
.	TRBV7-6	TRBJ2-1	TRBD2	TGTGCCAGCAGCCATCCTAGCGGGAGTACGAGAAATGAGCAGTTCTTC	CASSHPSGSTRNEQFF
.	TRBV6-5	TRBJ1-5	.	TGTGCCAGCAGTTACTCAGGGTATAGCAATCAGCCCCAGCATTTT	CASSYSGYSNQPQHF
.	TRBV2	TRBJ2-1	.	TGTGCCAGCAGTGAGCAGGGTTTCTCCTACAATGAGCAGTTCTTC	CASSEQGFSYNEQFF
few	TRBV3-1/TRBV3-2	TRBJ1-6	.	TGTGCCAGCGATGATCGAGATTCACCCCTCCACTTT	CASDDRDSPLHF
.	TRBV7-9	TRBJ1-2	TRBD1	TGTGCCAGCAGCTTATCCGTAGACAGGGAGCACTATGGCTACACCTTC	CASSLSVDREHYGYTF
once	TRBV27	TRBJ2-1	TRBD1	TGTGCCAGCAGTTTTGAAGGGGGCTATGAGCAGTTCTTC	CASSFEGGYEQFF
.	TRBV6-5	TRBJ1-4	TRBD1	TGTGCCAGCAGTAACCCGGGACAGGGGTATGAAAAACTGTTTTTT	CASSNPGQGYEKLFF